This T cell receptor (beta chain) was obtained from a study of graft-versus-host responses after intestinal transplantation (dated by TCRdb to the early 2020s). Concerning the study at large: The transplants that recipients got were multivisceral, liver-intestinal, or isolated intestinal. Every recipient was given anti-thymocyte globulin induction, followed by 3 to 4 years of maintenance tacrolimus and steroids. After intestinal transplantation, graft-versus-host and host-versus-graft alloreactive T cell clones were followed in the graft, circulation and bone marrow using bulk TCR-beta CDR3 sequencing. To identify alloreactive clones, pre-transplant mixed lymphocyte reaction products were sequenced and compared with unstimulated pre-transplant donor and recipient T cells. The cohort enrolled 20 to 30 intestinal transplant recipients, one of whom was a retransplant, and a few patients without pretransplant specimens were excluded. A peak of at least 4% donor T cells among recipient peripheral blood mononuclear cells was the definition used for donor T cell macrochimerism. Instead of going to the commercial service, samples from a few later patients were sequenced in-house on an Illumina MiSeq and processed with MiXCR. General findings and caveats noted by the study authors: In the allografts of patients with donor T cell macrochimerism, GvH to HvG T cell clonal ratios were high. GvH clones turned up in recipient bone marrow, with some appearing earlier in ileal mucosa or blood, a pattern consistent with an intestinal mucosal origin. Peak levels of circulating GvH clones were associated with declines in HvG clones early after transplant. The relatively low number and heterogeneity of intestinal transplant patients limited the conclusions.

The time point label corresponds to: cells obtained before transplantation from donor or recipient. CD3+CD4+ and CD3+CD8+ populations were FACS-sorted from unstimulated pre-transplant donor and recipient cells taken from spleen or lymph nodes. Library preparation was by the immunoSEQ multiplex PCR assay. For most patients, genomic DNA was isolated using the Qiagen DNeasy Blood and Tissue Kit and was shipped frozen to Adaptive Biotechnologies for TCR sequencing. For most patients, genomic DNA was subjected to high-throughput TCR-beta CDR3 sequencing by Adaptive Biotechnologies. The authors processed their data as follows. Adaptive's ImmunoSEQ software was the source of the TCR sequencing data for 15 to 20 patients, while three other patients were processed with MiXCR and VDJtools. To correct CD4 versus CD8 sorting errors, any sequence found in both subsets at a frequency ratio below 5:1 was removed. CDR3 nucleotide sequences shared between donor and recipient were removed because the origin of such sequences could not be assigned. Alloreactive clones required at least 2-fold expansion over unstimulated cells and minimum CFSE-low frequency of 0.002% (template counts) or 0.001% (read counts). Mappable clones were those detected in sequenced pre-transplant spleen, lymph node, or MLR CFSE-low populations of the donor or recipient. The cumulative frequency of alloreactive clones was calculated as a percentage of all sequences, weighted by copy number. Imported from immuneACCESS, the table was reduced by TCRdb to in-frame sequences with V and J called. These copies leave out some clones; in studies compared against another copy, an unresolved V gene accounts for under half, and the cause of the remainder is not known. The D gene and trimming were derived from the DNA, and the V and J assignments and clone size from that table. In this sample the table shows around 40,000 clones, roughly 94% of which occur a single time. The ten top clones hold 0.2% to 0.25% of the sample.

A word on this clone: Its antigen is still unknown. The sample holds no much larger clone one base away, and base qualities are not on file.

The germline V gene yields SQVTM for CDR1 and ANQGSEA for CDR2. The trim is 4 bases for V and 3 bases for J, with a gap of 10 bases between the germline ends. Including the terminal cysteine and phenylalanine, the CDR3 comprises 13 residues. The retained sequence is limited to the CDR3, 39 bases, with the frame set at the first base. The material was unstimulated CD4+ T cells sorted from spleen or lymph node cells, obtained before transplant. The sequence derives from a human donor who was the organ donor for an intestinal transplant. The chain employs TRBV29-1 and TRBJ2-1, with no reliable assignment of the D segment. DNA sequence: TGCAGCGTTGCCTACTACTACTACAATGAGCAGTTCTTC. Its coded protein is CSVAYYYYNEQFF.